This T cell receptor beta chain was sequenced during a study of vaccination effects on CD4 cells after COVID-19. Across the whole study: Participants received two doses of either the BNT162b2 or mRNA-1273 vaccine.

About this clone: Its antigen is currently unknown.

Sequencing in the ViraFEST assay came after antigen-specific CD4+ T cells had been expanded with viral peptide pools, which were used to stimulate PBMC. Following culture for around 10 days, CD4+ T cells were isolated. People in the vaccine group had not been infected with SARS-CoV-2 before, and their nucleocapsid antibodies were negative. Wells of roughly 2.1 million PBMC each were grown with 8.5 to 10 IU/ml IL-2 and approximately 10 ug/ml peptides. Study results and caveats: Late after vaccination, infection- and vaccine-induced clones showed marked clonal contraction. In healthy vaccinees, only 1 of 255 vaccine-induced clones cross-reacted with common cold coronaviruses.

The length of the CDR3 is 19 residues. CDR1 MNHEY and CDR2 SMNVEV come from the germline V gene (reference sequence). With V trimmed by 5 bases and J by 5 bases, 19 bases remained unmatched. Measured with immunoSEQ multiplex PCR; TCRdb has only the in-frame clones, and not every one. Here the sample spans tens of thousands of clones, more than 60% being singletons. The input for sequencing was CD4+ T cells from PBMCs cultured with SARS-CoV-2 spike peptides, taken before COVID-19 vaccination. The gene calls are TRBV27 and TRBJ2-1; 9 nucleotides align to TRBD1. The receptor comes from a human donor who received a COVID-19 vaccine. DNA for the CDR3: TGTGCCAGCAGTAGGAGCCAGTATCCGGGACAGGGCTTCAACAATGAGCAGTTCTTC. It encodes CASSRSQYPGQGFNNEQFF.